The sequence of this T cell receptor beta chain was determined in a study of beta chain features in type 1 diabetes. In this sample, this clone turned up a few times. After removal of 10 bases from V and 5 bases from J, the junction contained 25 bases not matched to a gene. CDR1 is SNHLY and CDR2 is FYNNEI in the germline V gene. The CDR3 length is 19 residues. Sequencing targeted expressed TCRB transcripts, as all isolated RNA had been reverse transcribed. Naive, central memory and regulatory T cell samples produced a mean of approximately 3.6 million reads. Data came from immunoSEQ multiplex PCR; TCRdb stores just in-frame clones and leaves some out. In the table there are over 120,000 clones, about a tenth of which are singletons.

The chain has TRBV2 and TRBJ2-2, with TRBD1 matching over 7 bases. The TCR was taken from a man between 18 and 29 years old in good health. Sequencing input: central memory CD4+ T cells from blood. CDR3 residues: CATNGDRLLPLARTGELFF. The CDR3 region has the DNA TGTGCCACCAACGGGGACAGACTACTGCCCCTAGCCCGGACCGGGGAGCTGTTTTTT.